This entry lists 13 T cell receptor beta chains sequenced from one sample in a study of blood T cell repertoires in COVID-19. Some clones are missing from TCRdb's copy, which holds only in-frame ones; the method was immunoSEQ multiplex PCR. Of some 100,000 clones listed, 88% are singletons. Sequenced sample: peripheral blood. These receptors came from an elderly woman with active COVID-19.

The chain links TRBV19 to TRBJ1-5; D gene unclear. There are 16 residues in the CDR3. V was trimmed by 1 base and J by 0 bases, leaving 10 bases between them. CDR1 is LNHDA, CDR2 SQIVND, per germline (reference sequence). For the CDR3, the DNA is TGTGCCAGTAGTATAGGAGGCCTAAGTAGCAATCAGCCCCAGCATTTT. Translating it yields CASSIGGLSSNQPQHF.

This clone was recorded once. This chain links TRBV29-1 with TRBJ2-3; 10 bases are a match to TRBD2. The CDR3 covers 14 residues. Germline CDR1 reads SQVTM; CDR2 reads ANQGSEA. The J segment lost 4 bases and the V segment lost 4 bases, leaving 5 bases of the junction unmatched. The CDR3 sequence: CSVALAGASDTQYF. DNA of the CDR3: TGCAGCGTTGCCCTAGCGGGAGCCTCAGATACGCAGTATTTT.

The count of this clone is one. The V call is TRBV6-5, the J call TRBJ2-5, with D possibly matching TRBD2 (5 bases). CDR3 length: 14 amino acids. V was cut by 0 bases and J by 8 bases, with 13 bases left in between. CDR1 is MNHEY and CDR2 is SVGAGI in the germline V gene. The CDR3, as DNA: TGTGCCAGCAGTTACTCGAAGCGGTGGGCCACCCAGTACTTC. Translation: CASSYSKRWATQYF.

The CDR3 DNA reads TGTGCCAGCAGTTACGAGCGGGGAAGGAATGAGCAGTTCTTC. It yields the protein CASSYERGRNEQFF. The rearrangement joins TRBV6-5 to TRBJ2-1; 7 bases are a match to TRBD2. The germline CDR1 and CDR2 sequences are MNHEY and SVGAGI. V dropped 2 bases and J dropped 7; count of bases not matched to a gene: 5. The CDR3 length is 14 residues.

The chain carries TRBV7-6 and TRBJ2-6; possible D gene TRBD1, 5 bases. This CDR3 is 16 amino acids long. Germline loops: CDR1 SGHVS, CDR2 FNYEAQ. Trimming stripped 4 bases from V and 2 bases from J, with 12 bases between. CDR3 sequence reads: CASSSRVSTGANVLTF. Here the CDR3 DNA reads TGTGCCAGCAGCTCCAGGGTTAGTACTGGGGCCAACGTCCTGACTTTC.

The CDR3 region has the DNA TGTGCCAGCAGCTTAGGTTGGGCTAGCGGGAGAGACACAGATACGCAGTATTTT. It codes for CASSLGWASGRDTDTQYF. The V call is TRBV7-2, the J call TRBJ2-3; 10 bases match TRBD2. V shed 1 base and J 2 bases; nucleotides not matched to a gene: 9. This CDR3 is built from 18 residues. Per germline, CDR1 SGHTA and CDR2 FQGNSA.

The V gene is TRBV5-1, the J gene TRBJ2-7, with a weak D call TRBD1 (6 bases). Germline loops: CDR1 SGHRS, CDR2 YFSETQ. V dropped 3 bases and J dropped 2 bases, with 18 bases sitting between them. CDR3 length: 16 amino acids. The CDR3 loop is CASSSGTLLQTYEQYF. CDR3 in DNA: TGCGCCAGCAGCTCGGGGACACTACTCCAAACCTACGAGCAGTACTTC.

The chain combines TRBV10-3 with TRBJ2-3, with D perhaps matching TRBD2 (6 bases). This CDR3 spans 14 amino acids. CDR1 ENHRY and CDR2 SYGVKD come from the germline V gene. V lost 4 bases, J lost 7 bases, and 15 bases lay in between. CDR3 coding DNA: TGTGCCATCAGTGGTCTGGAGGGGCGGCATACGCAGTATTTT. Its translation: CAISGLEGRHTQYF.

The rearrangement links TRBV27 to TRBJ2-1, with 10 bases fitting TRBD2. The CDR3 has 15 amino acids. V was pared by 6 bases and J by 5 bases, with 7 bases of the junction left unmatched. Germline values: CDR1 MNHEY, CDR2 SMNVEV (reference sequence). The CDR3 DNA reads as TGTGCCAGCAGGGGACTAGCGAAAACCAACAATGAGCAGTTCTTC. The encoded protein is CASRGLAKTNNEQFF.

The rearrangement uses TRBV7-6 and TRBJ1-2; 8 bases match TRBD1. After removal of 5 bases from V and 6 bases from J, the junction contained 11 bases not matched to a gene. CDR3 length equals 15 residues. The V gene's germline CDR1 is SGHVS and CDR2 FNYEAQ. In nucleotides, the CDR3 is TGTGCCAGCAGCCATCTTGACAGGGGTAGGGATGGCTACACCTTC. It codes for CASSHLDRGRDGYTF.

This chain links TRBV7-9 with TRBJ2-7; the D gene is possibly TRBD2 (6 bases). The CDR3 length is 15 residues. The germline V gene encodes CDR1 SEHNR and CDR2 FQNEAQ (reference sequence). Trimming shortened V by 3 bases and J by 6 bases, and 18 bases separated the two germline ends. The CDR3: CASSLRVGGIGEQYF. The CDR3 DNA is TGTGCCAGCAGCTTGAGGGTCGGCGGGATAGGCGAGCAGTACTTC.

V is TRBV2 and J is TRBJ2-7; D gene unclear. The germline CDR1 and CDR2 sequences are SNHLY and FYNNEI. The CDR3 extends over 14 amino acids. V was trimmed by 6 bases and J by 5 bases, leaving 17 bases between them. The CDR3 region has the DNA TGTGCCAGCAGGTCTAGTTTGGTGGATAACGAGCAGTACTTC. The encoded protein is CASRSSLVDNEQYF.

This sequence joins TRBV2 and TRBJ1-5; TRBD1 aligns across 7 bases. The CDR3 spans 14 residues. The ends lost 3 bases at V and 3 bases at J; junction bases unmatched: 2. CDR1 is SNHLY, CDR2 FYNNEI, per germline. CDR3 protein: CASSETGFNQPQHF. The CDR3 bases are TGTGCCAGCAGTGAGACAGGGTTCAATCAGCCCCAGCATTTT.